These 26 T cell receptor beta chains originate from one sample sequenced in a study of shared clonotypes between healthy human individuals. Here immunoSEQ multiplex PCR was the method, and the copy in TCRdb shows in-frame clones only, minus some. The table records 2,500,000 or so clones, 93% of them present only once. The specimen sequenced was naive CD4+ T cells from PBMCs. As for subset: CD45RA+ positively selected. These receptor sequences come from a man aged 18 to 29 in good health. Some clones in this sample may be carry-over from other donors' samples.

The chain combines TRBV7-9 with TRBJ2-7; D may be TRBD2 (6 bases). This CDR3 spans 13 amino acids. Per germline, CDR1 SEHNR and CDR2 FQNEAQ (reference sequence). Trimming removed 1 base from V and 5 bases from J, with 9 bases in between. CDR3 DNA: TGTGCCAGCAGCTTAGGTTCTAGCGACGAGCAGTACTTC. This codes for CASSLGSSDEQYF.

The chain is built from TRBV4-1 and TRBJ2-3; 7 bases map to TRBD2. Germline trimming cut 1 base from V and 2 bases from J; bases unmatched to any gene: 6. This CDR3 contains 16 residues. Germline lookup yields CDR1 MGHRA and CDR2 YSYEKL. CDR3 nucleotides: TGCGCCAGCAGCCAAGGCGGGAGTCTTACCACAGATACGCAGTATTTT. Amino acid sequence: CASSQGGSLTTDTQYF.

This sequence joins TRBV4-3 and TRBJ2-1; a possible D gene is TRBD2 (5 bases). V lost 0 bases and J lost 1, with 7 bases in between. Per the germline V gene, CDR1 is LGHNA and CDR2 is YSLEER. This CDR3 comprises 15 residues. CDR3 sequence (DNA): TGCGCCAGCAGCCAAGATACTAGTTCCTACAATGAGCAGTTCTTC. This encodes CASSQDTSSYNEQFF.

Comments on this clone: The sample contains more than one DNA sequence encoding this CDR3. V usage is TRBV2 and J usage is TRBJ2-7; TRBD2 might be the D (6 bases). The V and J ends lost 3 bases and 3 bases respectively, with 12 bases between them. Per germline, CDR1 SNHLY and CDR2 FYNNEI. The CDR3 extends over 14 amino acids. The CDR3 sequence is CASSDQGGGYEQYF. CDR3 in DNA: TGTGCCAGCAGTGACCAGGGAGGTGGCTACGAGCAGTACTTC. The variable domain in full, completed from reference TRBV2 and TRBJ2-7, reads EPEVTQTPSHQVTQMGQEVILRCVPISNHLYFYWYRQILGQKVEFLVSFYNNEISEKSEIFDDQFSVERPDGSNFTLKIRSTKLEDSAMYFCASSDQGGGYEQYFGPGTRLTVT.

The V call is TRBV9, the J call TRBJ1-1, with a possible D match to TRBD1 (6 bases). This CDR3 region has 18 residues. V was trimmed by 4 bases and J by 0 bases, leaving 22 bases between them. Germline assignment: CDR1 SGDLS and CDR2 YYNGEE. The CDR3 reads CASSPLGRRGSMNTEAFF. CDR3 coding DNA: TGTGCCAGCAGCCCGTTGGGGAGGAGGGGGAGTATGAACACTGAAGCTTTCTTT.

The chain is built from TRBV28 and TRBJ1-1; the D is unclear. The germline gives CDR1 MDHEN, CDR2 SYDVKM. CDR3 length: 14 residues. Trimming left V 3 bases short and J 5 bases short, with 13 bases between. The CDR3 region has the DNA TGTGCCAGCAGTTTGTCGCCAGTTCAAACTGAAGCTTTCTTT. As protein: CASSLSPVQTEAFF.

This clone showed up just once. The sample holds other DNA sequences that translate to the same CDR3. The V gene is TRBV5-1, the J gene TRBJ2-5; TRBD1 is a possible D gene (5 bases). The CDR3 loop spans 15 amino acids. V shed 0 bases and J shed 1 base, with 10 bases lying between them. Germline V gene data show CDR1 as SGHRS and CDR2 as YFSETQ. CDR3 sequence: CASSLGDSGQETQYF. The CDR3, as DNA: TGCGCCAGCAGCTTGGGTGACAGTGGCCAAGAGACCCAGTACTTC.

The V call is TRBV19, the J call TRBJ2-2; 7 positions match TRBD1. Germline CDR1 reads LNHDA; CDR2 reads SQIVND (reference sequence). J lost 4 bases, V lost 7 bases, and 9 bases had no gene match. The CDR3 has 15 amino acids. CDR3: CASTTGTVLTGELFF. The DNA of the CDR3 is TGTGCCAGTACGACAGGGACCGTCCTCACCGGGGAGCTGTTTTTT.

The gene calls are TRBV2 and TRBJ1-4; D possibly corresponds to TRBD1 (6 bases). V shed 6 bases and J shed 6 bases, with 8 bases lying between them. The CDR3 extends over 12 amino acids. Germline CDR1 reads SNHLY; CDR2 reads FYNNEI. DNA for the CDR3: TGTGCCAGCAGGGCAGGGGATGAAAAACTGTTTTTT. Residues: CASRAGDEKLFF.

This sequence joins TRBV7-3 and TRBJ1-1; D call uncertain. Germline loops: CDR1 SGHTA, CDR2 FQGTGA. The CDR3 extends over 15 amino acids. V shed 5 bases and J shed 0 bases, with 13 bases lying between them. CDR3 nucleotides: TGTGCCAGCAGCGGCCTGGACGCGTTGAACACTGAAGCTTTCTTT. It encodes CASSGLDALNTEAFF.

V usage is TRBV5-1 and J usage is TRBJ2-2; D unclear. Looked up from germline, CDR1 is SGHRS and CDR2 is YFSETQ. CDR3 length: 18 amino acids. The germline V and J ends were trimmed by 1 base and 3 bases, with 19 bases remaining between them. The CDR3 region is CASSLNIAGESYTGELFF. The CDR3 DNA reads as TGCGCCAGCAGCTTGAACATTGCCGGCGAGTCTTACACCGGGGAGCTGTTTTTT.

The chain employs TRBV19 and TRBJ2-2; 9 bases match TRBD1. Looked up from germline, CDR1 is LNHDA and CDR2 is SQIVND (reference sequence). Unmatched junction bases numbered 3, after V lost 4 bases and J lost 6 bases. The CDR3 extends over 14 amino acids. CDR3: CASSKQGAAGELFF. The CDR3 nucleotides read TGTGCCAGTAGTAAACAGGGGGCGGCCGGGGAGCTGTTTTTT.

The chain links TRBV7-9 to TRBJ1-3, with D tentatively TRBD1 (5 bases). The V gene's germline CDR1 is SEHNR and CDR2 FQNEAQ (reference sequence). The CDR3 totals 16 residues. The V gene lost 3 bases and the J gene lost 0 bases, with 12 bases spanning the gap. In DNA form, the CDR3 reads TGTGCCAGCAGCTTGAACGGGGGTTTCTCTGGAAACACCATATATTTT. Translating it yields CASSLNGGFSGNTIYF.

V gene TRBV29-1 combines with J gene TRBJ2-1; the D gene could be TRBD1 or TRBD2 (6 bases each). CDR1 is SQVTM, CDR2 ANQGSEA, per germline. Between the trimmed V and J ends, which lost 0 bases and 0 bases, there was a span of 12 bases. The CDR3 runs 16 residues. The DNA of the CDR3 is TGCAGCGTTGAAGATGGGGGGCCGAGCTCCTACAATGAGCAGTTCTTC. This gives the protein CSVEDGGPSSYNEQFF.

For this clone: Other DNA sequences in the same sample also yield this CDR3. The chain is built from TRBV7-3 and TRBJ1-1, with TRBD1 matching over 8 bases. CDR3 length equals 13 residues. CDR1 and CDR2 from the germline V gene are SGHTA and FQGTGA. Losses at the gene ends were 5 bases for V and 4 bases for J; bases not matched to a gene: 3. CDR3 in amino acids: CASSPQGGTEAFF. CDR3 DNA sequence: TGTGCCAGCAGCCCACAGGGGGGCACTGAAGCTTTCTTT.

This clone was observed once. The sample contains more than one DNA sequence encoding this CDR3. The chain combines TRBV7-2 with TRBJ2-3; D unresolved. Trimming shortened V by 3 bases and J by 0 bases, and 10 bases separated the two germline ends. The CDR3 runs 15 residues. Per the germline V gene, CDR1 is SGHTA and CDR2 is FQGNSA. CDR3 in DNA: TGTGCCAGCAGCTTGTGGGGTCCTAGCACAGATACGCAGTATTTT. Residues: CASSLWGPSTDTQYF.

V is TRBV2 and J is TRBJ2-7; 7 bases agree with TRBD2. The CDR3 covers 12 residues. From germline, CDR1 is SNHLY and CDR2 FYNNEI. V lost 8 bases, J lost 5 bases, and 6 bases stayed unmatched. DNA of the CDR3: TGTGCCAGCGGGAGGGCAGGCGACGAGCAGTACTTC. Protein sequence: CASGRAGDEQYF.

The CDR3 nucleotides read TGTGCCAGCAGCCAAGATGGGGGGAGGGGTTACAATGAGCAGTTCTTC. Translating gives CASSQDGGRGYNEQFF. This chain joins TRBV4-2 and TRBJ2-1; the match to TRBD2 covers 7 bases. The CDR3 totals 16 residues. CDR1 and CDR2 from the germline V gene are LGHNA and YNFKEQ. V shed 0 bases and J 4 bases; nucleotides not matched to a gene: 6.

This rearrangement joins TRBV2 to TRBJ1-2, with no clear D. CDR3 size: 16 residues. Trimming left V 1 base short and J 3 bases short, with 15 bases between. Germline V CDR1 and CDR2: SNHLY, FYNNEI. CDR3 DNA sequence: TGTGCCAGCAGTGAAGGTGTGGCAGCCCGGGACTATGGCTACACCTTC. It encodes CASSEGVAARDYGYTF.

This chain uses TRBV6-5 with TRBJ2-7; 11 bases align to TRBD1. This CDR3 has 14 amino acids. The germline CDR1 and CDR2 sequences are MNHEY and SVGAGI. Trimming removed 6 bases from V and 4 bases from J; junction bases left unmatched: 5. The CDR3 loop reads CASRGTGGTYEQYF. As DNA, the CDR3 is TGTGCCAGCAGGGGGACAGGGGGAACTTACGAGCAGTACTTC.

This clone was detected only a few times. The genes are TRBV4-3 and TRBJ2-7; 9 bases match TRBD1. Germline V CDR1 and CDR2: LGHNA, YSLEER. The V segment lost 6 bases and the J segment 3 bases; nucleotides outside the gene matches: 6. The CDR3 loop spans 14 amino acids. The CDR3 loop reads CASSPRTGDYEQYF. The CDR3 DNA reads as TGCGCCAGCAGTCCAAGGACAGGGGACTACGAGCAGTACTTC.

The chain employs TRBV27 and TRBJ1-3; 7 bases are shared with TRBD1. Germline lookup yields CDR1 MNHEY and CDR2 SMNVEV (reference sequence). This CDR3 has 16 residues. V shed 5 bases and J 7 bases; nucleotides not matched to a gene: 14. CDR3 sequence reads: CASSPSPQGLMNTIYF. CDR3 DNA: TGTGCCAGCAGTCCCTCCCCACAGGGGTTAATGAACACCATATATTTT.

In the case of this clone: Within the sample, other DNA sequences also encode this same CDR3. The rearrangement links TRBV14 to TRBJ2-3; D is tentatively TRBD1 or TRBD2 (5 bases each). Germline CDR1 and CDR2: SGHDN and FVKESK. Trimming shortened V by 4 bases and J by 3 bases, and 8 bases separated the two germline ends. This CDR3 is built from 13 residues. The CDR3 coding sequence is TGTGCCAGCAGCCGGGACCTAACAGATACGCAGTATTTT. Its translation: CASSRDLTDTQYF.

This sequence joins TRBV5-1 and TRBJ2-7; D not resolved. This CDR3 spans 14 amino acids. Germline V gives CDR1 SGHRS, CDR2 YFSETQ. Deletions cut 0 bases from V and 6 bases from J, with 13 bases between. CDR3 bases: TGCGCCAGCAGCTTGGGGCTAGTTGGCTCCGAGCAGTACTTC. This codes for CASSLGLVGSEQYF.

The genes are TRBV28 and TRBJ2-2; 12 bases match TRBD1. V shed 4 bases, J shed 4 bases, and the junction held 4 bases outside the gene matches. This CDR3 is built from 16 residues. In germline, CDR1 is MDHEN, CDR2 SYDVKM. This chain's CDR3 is CASSSQGQGATGELFF. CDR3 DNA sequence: TGTGCCAGCAGTTCCCAGGGACAGGGGGCCACCGGGGAGCTGTTTTTT.

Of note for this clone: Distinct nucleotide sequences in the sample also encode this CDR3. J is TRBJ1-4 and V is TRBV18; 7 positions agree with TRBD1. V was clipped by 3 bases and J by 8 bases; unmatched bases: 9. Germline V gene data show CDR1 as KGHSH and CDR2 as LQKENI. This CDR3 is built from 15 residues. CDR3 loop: CASSPPSQGGEKLFF. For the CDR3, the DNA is TGTGCCAGCTCACCCCCAAGCCAGGGGGGCGAAAAACTGTTTTTT. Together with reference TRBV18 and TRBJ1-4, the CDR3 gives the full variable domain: NAGVMQNPRHLVRRRGQEARLRCSPMKGHSHVYWYRQLPEEGLKFMVYLQKENIIDESGMPKERFSAEFPKEGPSILRIQQVVRGDSAAYFCASSPPSQGGEKLFFGSGTQLSVL.